This passage covers 13 T cell receptor beta chains from one sample sequenced in a study of liver allograft versus peripheral blood T cells (TCRdb year 2020). Some background on the complete study: The study compared T cell receptor repertoires found within transplanted livers against repertoires in the peripheral blood of liver transplant recipients.

Data came from an Illumina MiSeq. TCRdb passed the public sequencing reads through fastp at Q25 and MiXCR, retaining productive beta sequences. Every entry covers one CDR3 protein and lists the most common genes and DNA from its rows. This sample is represented by a few thousand distinct CDR3 sequences; approximately 14% of them were singletons. 2.9% of the sample is taken by the ten largest. These receptors were taken from a human patient who had a liver transplant. After a transplant, some T cells may be of graft donor origin.

The J gene is TRBJ1-2, the V gene TRBV20-1; D uncertain. Trimming left V 0 bases short and J 7 bases short, with 6 bases between. Germline V CDR1 and CDR2: DFQATT, SNEGSKA (reference sequence). The CDR3 has 11 residues. The CDR3 DNA sequence: TGCAGTGCTAGAGAGTACAGTGGCTACACCTTC. Translating it yields CSAREYSGYTF.

V usage is TRBV20-1 and J usage is TRBJ1-4; tentatively, D is TRBD1 (5 bases). The germline CDR1 and CDR2 sequences are DFQATT and SNEGSKA (reference sequence). The CDR3 is 14 amino acids. V was clipped by 6 bases and J by 4 bases, with 15 bases between them. CDR3 DNA sequence: TGCAGTGCCCACCCGGGGGGGGATAATGAAAAACTGTTTTTT. Its protein is CSAHPGGDNEKLFF.

Many counts were recorded for this clonotype. V usage is TRBV5-4 and J usage is TRBJ2-7, with D perhaps assigned TRBD1 or TRBD2 (5 bases each). Germline CDR1 SGHNT, CDR2 YYREEE (reference sequence). The CDR3 has 13 amino acids. Trimming took 3 bases from V and 2 from J, leaving 9 bases between them. The chain's CDR3 is CASSSQGPYEQYF. The DNA of the CDR3 is TGTGCCAGCAGCTCCCAGGGACCCTACGAGCAGTACTTC.

This clonotype was recorded at least ten times. The gene calls are TRBV12-3 or TRBV12-4 and TRBJ1-2, with D possibly being TRBD1 (5 bases). V was pared by 3 bases and J by 4 bases, with 18 bases between. CDR3 length: 16 amino acids. The CDR3 loop reads CASSLVWQGGAYGYTF. The CDR3 coding sequence is TGTGCCAGCAGTTTGGTTTGGCAGGGAGGCGCCTATGGCTACACCTTC.

A few counts support this clonotype. As DNA, the CDR3 is TGTGCCAGCTCACCACTACGGGGGGGCAGTTCCTACGAGCAGTACTTC. It codes for CASSPLRGGSSYEQYF. The chain links TRBV18 to TRBJ2-7, with TRBD2 matching over 8 bases. J gave up 1 base and V 1 base, and 6 bases lay outside the gene matches. The CDR3 is made up of 16 amino acids. Per the germline V gene, CDR1 is KGHSH and CDR2 is LQKENI.

This clonotype is termed medium-sized. V gene TRBV6-2 or TRBV6-3 combines with J gene TRBJ1-1; maybe TRBD1 (5 bases). Germline CDR1 MNHEY, CDR2 SVGEGT. This CDR3 comprises 13 residues. V gave up 5 bases and J gave up 1 base, with 8 bases separating them. CDR3 region: CASSRTRNTEAFF. The CDR3 bases are TGTGCCAGCAGTCGGACACGGAACACTGAAGCTTTCTTT.

This clonotype was observed a few times. CDR3 DNA: TGTGCCAGCAGCCAAGGGGCGAGGGTAACGGGCGGCTACACCTTC. Translating gives CASSQGARVTGGYTF. The genes are TRBV3-1 and TRBJ1-2, with D unclear. The length of the CDR3 is 15 residues. The V end was cut by 1 base, the J end by 8 bases, with 17 bases between. The germline CDR1 and CDR2 sequences are LGHDT and YNNKEL (reference sequence).

This clonotype was found a few times. The chain recombines TRBV20-1 with TRBJ2-1, with 9 bases identical to TRBD2. This CDR3 region has 19 residues. The ends lost 6 bases at V and 9 bases at J; junction bases unmatched: 27. Germline V gives CDR1 DFQATT, CDR2 SNEGSKA (reference sequence). The CDR3 region has the DNA TGCAGTGCCACCCCGAAGATTAGCGGGAGTCAGTCTGTGAGAGGTGAGCAGTTCTTC. As protein: CSATPKISGSQSVRGEQFF.

This clonotype counts as medium-sized (0.01 to 0.1%). V usage is TRBV6-2 or TRBV6-3 and J usage is TRBJ2-7; no firm D call. Germline CDR1 is MNHEY and CDR2 is SVGEGT. V was cut by 6 bases and J by 1 base, with 16 bases left in between. The CDR3 runs to 15 residues. The CDR3 reads CASSPLAQLSYEQYF. The DNA for the CDR3 is TGTGCCAGCAGCCCCCTGGCACAGCTATCCTACGAGCAGTACTTC.

The chain couples TRBV12-5 to TRBJ1-2; D may be TRBD1 (6 bases). The CDR3 is made up of 16 amino acids. Trimming stripped 2 bases from V and 3 bases from J, with 16 bases between. The germline V gene encodes CDR1 LGHNT and CDR2 FRNRAP. The CDR3 DNA reads TGTGCTAGTGGTTTGATGCGGGACACCCTTTACTATGGCTACACCTTC. Protein: CASGLMRDTLYYGYTF.

This clonotype is medium-sized by share. This chain joins TRBV24-1 and TRBJ1-2, with D perhaps TRBD1 (5 bases). V was shortened by 3 bases and J by 6 bases, with 16 bases between the two germline ends. Germline V gives CDR1 KGHDR, CDR2 SFDVKD. This CDR3 is 15 amino acids long. The CDR3 DNA reads TGTGCCACCAGTGATGACGCGCTGGGGACTCATGGCTACACCTTC. Translating gives CATSDDALGTHGYTF.

This clonotype was seen only a few times. The chain employs TRBV30 and TRBJ1-1, with unresolved D. The CDR3 covers 13 residues. Trimming left V 1 base short and J 3 bases short, with 9 bases between. The V gene's germline CDR1 is GTSNPN and CDR2 SVGIG (reference sequence). CDR3 sequence reads: CAWSEAFHTEAFF. Written as DNA, the CDR3 is TGTGCCTGGAGTGAGGCCTTTCACACTGAAGCTTTCTTT.

By share, this clonotype counts as medium-sized. V gene TRBV18 combines with J gene TRBJ1-3, with D unclear. Trimming took 1 base from V and 0 from J, leaving 7 bases between them. The CDR3 runs 15 residues. Germline V CDR1 and CDR2: KGHSH, LQKENI. CDR3 sequence: CASSPLGYSGNTIYF. The CDR3 nucleotides are TGTGCCAGCTCACCACTCGGATACTCTGGAAACACCATATATTTT. Full variable domain (rest looked up from reference TRBV18 and TRBJ1-3): NAGVMQNPRHLVRRRGQEARLRCSPMKGHSHVYWYRQLPEEGLKFMVYLQKENIIDESGMPKERFSAEFPKEGPSILRIQQVVRGDSAAYFCASSPLGYSGNTIYFGEGSWLTVV.